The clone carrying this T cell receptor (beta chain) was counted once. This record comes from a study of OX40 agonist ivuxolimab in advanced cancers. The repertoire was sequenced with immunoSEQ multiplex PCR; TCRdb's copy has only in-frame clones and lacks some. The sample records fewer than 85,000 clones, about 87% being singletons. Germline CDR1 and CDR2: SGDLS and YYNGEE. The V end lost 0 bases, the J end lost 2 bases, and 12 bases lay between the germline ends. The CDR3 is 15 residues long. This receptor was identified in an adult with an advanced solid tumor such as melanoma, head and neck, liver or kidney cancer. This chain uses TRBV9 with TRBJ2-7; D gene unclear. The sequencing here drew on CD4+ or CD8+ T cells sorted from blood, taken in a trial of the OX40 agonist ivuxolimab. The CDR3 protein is CASSVGLTEAYEQYF. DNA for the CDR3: TGTGCCAGCAGCGTAGGATTAACAGAAGCCTACGAGCAGTACTTC. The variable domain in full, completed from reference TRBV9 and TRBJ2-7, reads DSGVTQTPKHLITATGQRVTLRCSPRSGDLSVYWYQQSLDQGLQFLIQYYNGEERAKGNILERFSAQQFPDLHSELNLSSLELGDSALYFCASSVGLTEAYEQYFGPGTRLTVT.